The T cell receptor (beta chain) described here comes from a study of cytomegalovirus exposure and HLA in healthy donors. Amplification used 60 Vbeta primers and 13 Jbeta primers. Assay used: immunoSEQ multiplex PCR; TCRdb lists only in-frame clones, some missing. The sample lists 77,000 or so clones, around 83% occurring once. Germline CDR1 reads SGHNT; CDR2 reads YYREEE (reference sequence). The length of the CDR3 is 15 residues. V was clipped by 4 bases and J by 2 bases, with 14 bases between them. Regarding the study as a whole: Looking again later, the authors saw that most CMV-associated TCR beta chains seemed HLA-restricted. Being productive about 87% or about 30% of the time was typical of most TCR beta V segments in an earlier analysis.

Note on this clone: Its matching antigen is unknown.

Healthy bone marrow donors formed the donor group. The chain combines TRBV5-4 with TRBJ2-3, with a tentative D call TRBD2 (6 bases). This TCR derives from a man between 70 and 80 years old in good health and CMV-seropositive. Material: PBMCs. This CDR3 is CASSKSGRLTDTQYF. The CDR3 DNA follows: TGTGCCAGCAGCAAGAGCGGGCGACTCACAGATACGCAGTATTTT.